What follows describes a single T cell receptor (beta chain). The record originates from a study of blood T cell repertoires in COVID-19. This study enrolled people aged roughly 18 to 100 from under 25 US geographic areas. Cohort 3 recovery required two negative PCRs, clearance, or symptom resolution. Original processing methods: Cell counts per sample came from amplifying reference gene primers. Measured with immunoSEQ multiplex PCR; TCRdb has only the in-frame clones, and not every one. The DNA was the basis for D and trimming; V, J and clone size are from that table. The sample records some 150,000 clones, around 85% being singletons. The germline CDR1 and CDR2 sequences are LNHNV and YYDKDF (reference sequence). Unmatched junction bases numbered 8, after V lost 0 bases and J lost 5 bases. The CDR3 is made up of 16 amino acids.

This TCR came from a woman in her thirties or forties who had recovered from COVID-19. Sequenced: PBMCs or T cells enriched from blood (not recorded which). This chain connects TRBV15 to TRBJ1-1; TRBD1 matches 8 bases. CDR3 DNA: TGTGCCACCAGCAGAGATCCGAGCAGGGGGCAAACTGAAGCTTTCTTT. Translation gives CATSRDPSRGQTEAFF.